These 19 T cell receptor beta chains were all obtained from the same sample, sequenced in a study of blood T cell repertoires in COVID-19. The method was immunoSEQ multiplex PCR; TCRdb's version includes in-frame clones alone and lacks a portion of them. The table lists around 100,000 clones, roughly nine tenths of them singletons. Sequenced: peripheral blood. These receptor sequences come from a man in his fifties or sixties with active COVID-19.

The chain has TRBV18 and TRBJ2-1, with D hard to call. Germline V lookup: CDR1 KGHSH, CDR2 LQKENI. The CDR3 has 15 residues. V lost 4 bases and J 3 bases, leaving 13 bases between the germline ends. The chain's CDR3 is CASSLSTGYYNEQFF. CDR3 sequence (DNA): TGTGCCAGCTCACTATCAACGGGTTACTACAATGAGCAGTTCTTC. Filled out from reference TRBV18 and TRBJ2-1, the complete variable domain reads NAGVMQNPRHLVRRRGQEARLRCSPMKGHSHVYWYRQLPEEGLKFMVYLQKENIIDESGMPKERFSAEFPKEGPSILRIQQVVRGDSAAYFCASSLSTGYYNEQFFGPGTRLTVL.

This clone was found once. The chain combines TRBV5-6 with TRBJ1-5; a weak D match, TRBD1 (6 bases). In germline, CDR1 is SGHDT, CDR2 YYEEEE. V was clipped by 0 bases and J by 7 bases, with 8 bases between them. The CDR3 runs 13 residues. The CDR3 sequence: CASSLGGGQPQHF. Written as DNA, the CDR3 is TGTGCCAGCAGCTTGGGGGGGGGCCAGCCCCAGCATTTT.

The chain is built from TRBV28 and TRBJ1-1; tentative D call: TRBD1 (6 bases). The CDR3 has 15 amino acids. V lost 6 bases, J lost 4 bases, and 18 bases lay in between. Germline values: CDR1 MDHEN, CDR2 SYDVKM. The CDR3 loop is CASRGRVGGPTEAFF. For the CDR3, the DNA is TGTGCCAGCAGAGGGAGGGTGGGGGGGCCCACTGAAGCTTTCTTT.

The V gene is TRBV7-8, the J gene TRBJ2-5, with D uncertain. This CDR3 is 13 amino acids long. From germline, CDR1 is SGHVS and CDR2 FQNEAQ. V lost 1 base, J lost 2 bases, and 5 bases lay in between. Here the CDR3 reads CASSLVQQETQYF. DNA for the CDR3: TGTGCCAGCAGCTTAGTTCAGCAAGAGACCCAGTACTTC. Drawing the rest from reference TRBV7-8 and TRBJ2-5, the complete variable domain is GAGVSQSPRYKVAKRGQDVALRCDPISGHVSLFWYQQALGQGPEFLTYFQNEAQLDKSGLPSDRFFAERPEGSVSTLKIQRTQQEDSAVYLCASSLVQQETQYFGPGTRLLVL.

This rearrangement joins TRBV18 to TRBJ2-7; TRBD1 might be the D (5 bases). This CDR3 spans 14 amino acids. Trimming pared 1 base from V and 7 bases from J, leaving 14 bases between. Germline loops: CDR1 KGHSH, CDR2 LQKENI. This CDR3 is CASSPQEARVEQYF. CDR3 DNA: TGTGCCAGCTCACCACAAGAGGCCAGGGTGGAGCAGTACTTC.

The gene calls are TRBV5-1 and TRBJ2-5; D remains unclear. Germline V gene data show CDR1 as SGHRS and CDR2 as YFSETQ. The CDR3 has 14 amino acids. Trimming shortened V by 2 bases and J by 5 bases, and 13 bases separated the two germline ends. For the CDR3, the DNA is TGCGCCAGCAGCTTTTTGGGCCAACGGGAGACCCAGTACTTC. Translated, it gives CASSFLGQRETQYF.

V is TRBV7-2 and J is TRBJ2-1; 10 positions match TRBD2. Germline CDR1 and CDR2: SGHTA and FQGNSA. J gave up 7 bases and V 5 bases, and 11 bases lay outside the gene matches. This CDR3 is built from 16 residues. This CDR3 reads CASSNERGGRRNEQFF. DNA of the CDR3: TGTGCCAGCAGCAACGAGCGGGGGGGCCGCAGAAATGAGCAGTTCTTC.

This clone was detected only once. The chain joins TRBV14 to TRBJ2-5; TRBD2 aligns across 8 bases. The V segment lost 3 bases and the J segment 4 bases; nucleotides outside the gene matches: 19. The CDR3 has 19 amino acids. Germline V CDR1 and CDR2: SGHDN, FVKESK. The CDR3 DNA reads TGTGCCAGCAGCCAGGGCTGGGGACGGGAGGGCCGATATCGAGAGACCCAGTACTTC. It encodes CASSQGWGREGRYRETQYF.

The chain recombines TRBV25-1 with TRBJ2-7; TRBD2 matches 7 bases. CDR3 length: 13 amino acids. Trimming removed 7 bases from V and 2 bases from J; junction bases left unmatched: 5. Germline CDR1 is MGHDK and CDR2 is SYGVNS. The chain's CDR3 is CASTPAGAYEQYF. Here the CDR3 DNA reads TGTGCCAGCACCCCGGCGGGGGCCTACGAGCAGTACTTC.

This sequence joins TRBV10-3 and TRBJ2-3; D is perhaps TRBD2 (5 bases). This CDR3 has 12 amino acids. Germline V gives CDR1 ENHRY, CDR2 SYGVKD. Trimming left V 8 bases short and J 4 bases short, with 10 bases between. The CDR3 coding sequence is TGTGCCATCTCTGGGAGCGCAGATACGCAGTATTTT. Translating gives CAISGSADTQYF.

The chain joins TRBV10-3 to TRBJ1-5, with unresolved D. V lost 3 bases and J lost 0, with 9 bases in between. Germline V gene data show CDR1 as ENHRY and CDR2 as SYGVKD. The CDR3 is 15 amino acids. The CDR3 spells CAISDGRYSNQPQHF. CDR3 nucleotides: TGTGCCATCAGTGATGGCAGATATAGCAATCAGCCCCAGCATTTT.

The J gene is TRBJ1-5, the V gene TRBV6-5; D gene unclear. With 8 bases removed from V and 7 bases from J, the gap between germline ends came to 12 bases. The CDR3 extends over 12 amino acids. Germline values: CDR1 MNHEY, CDR2 SVGAGI. CDR3 sequence reads: CASARSGQPQHF. CDR3 bases: TGTGCCAGCGCCCGGTCGGGACAGCCCCAGCATTTT.

This clone has more than one count but fewer than ten. The chain couples TRBV19 to TRBJ1-2, with 7 nucleotides matching TRBD1. Trimming cost V 4 bases and J 3 bases; bases outside gene matches: 2. Germline V CDR1 and CDR2: LNHDA, SQIVND (reference sequence). This CDR3 is 13 amino acids long. CDR3 DNA sequence: TGTGCCAGTAGTAGGGACAGAGACTATGGCTACACCTTC. Residues: CASSRDRDYGYTF.

The chain links TRBV5-4 to TRBJ2-3; possible D gene TRBD2, 6 bases. The CDR3 spans 15 residues. The germline V gene has CDR1 SGHNT and CDR2 YYREEE (reference sequence). V was shortened by 4 bases and J by 1 base, with 13 bases between the two germline ends. DNA for the CDR3: TGTGCCAGCAGCAATACTAGCTCCGGCACAGATACGCAGTATTTT. Amino acids: CASSNTSSGTDTQYF.

This clone appeared a single time. The chain employs TRBV11-3 and TRBJ1-1, with a possible D match to TRBD1 (5 bases). In germline, CDR1 is SGHNT, CDR2 YENEEA. V lost 5 bases to trimming and J lost 1 base, with 17 bases between them. This CDR3 region has 16 residues. DNA for the CDR3: TGTGCCAGCAGCCTCGAAGGGGTCAGACCGAACACTGAAGCTTTCTTT. It specifies CASSLEGVRPNTEAFF.

The J gene is TRBJ2-3, the V gene TRBV2, with TRBD1 as a possible D gene (6 bases). Germline V gives CDR1 SNHLY, CDR2 FYNNEI. Trimming took 10 bases from V and 4 from J, leaving 15 bases between them. CDR3 size: 13 residues. The CDR3 DNA reads as TGTGCCAACTCAATACAGGGTGCAGATACGCAGTATTTT. Translation gives CANSIQGADTQYF.

The chain joins TRBV28 to TRBJ1-2; 8 bases align to TRBD1. J gave up 6 bases and V 3 bases, and 3 bases lay outside the gene matches. The CDR3 has 13 residues. Germline assignment: CDR1 MDHEN and CDR2 SYDVKM. CDR3 DNA: TGTGCCAGCAGTTTGGACAGGGCTGATGGCTACACCTTC. This translates into CASSLDRADGYTF.

J is TRBJ2-3 and V is TRBV9, with D perhaps matching TRBD2 (5 bases). V was cut by 2 bases and J by 2 bases, with 9 bases left in between. This CDR3 comprises 14 residues. Per germline, CDR1 SGDLS and CDR2 YYNGEE. The DNA of the CDR3 is TGTGCCAGCAGCGTGAGGGTAAACACAGATACGCAGTATTTT. Its protein product is CASSVRVNTDTQYF.

This sequence joins TRBV5-1 and TRBJ1-5; 8 nucleotides agree with TRBD1. The CDR3 loop spans 16 amino acids. CDR1 and CDR2 (germline): SGHRS, YFSETQ. The J segment lost 5 bases and the V segment lost 0 bases, leaving 7 bases of the junction unmatched. CDR3 coding DNA: TGCGCCAGCAGCTTGGCCCCCGACAGGGGTGATCAGCCCCAGCATTTT. Its protein product is CASSLAPDRGDQPQHF. Complete variable domain (other parts from reference TRBV5-1 and TRBJ1-5): KAGVTQTPRYLIKTRGQQVTLSCSPISGHRSVSWYQQTPGQGLQFLFEYFSETQRNKGNFPGRFSGRQFSNSRSEMNVSTLELGDSALYLCASSLAPDRGDQPQHFGDGTRLSIL.